This T cell receptor beta chain stems from a study of blood T cell repertoires in COVID-19. At the level of the study: Donors in the United States, Italy and Spain gave samples during acute or convalescent COVID-19. Sample material is recorded as cDNA or gDNA derived from T cells, B-cell-depleted T cells, or PBMCs.

CDR1 and CDR2 from the germline V gene are LNHDA and SQIVND (reference sequence). CDR3 length: 17 amino acids. J gave up 1 base and V 5 bases, and 3 bases lay outside the gene matches. Generated by immunoSEQ multiplex PCR, the TCRdb table keeps only in-frame clones and is missing some. The sample lists 350,000 to 450,000 clones, 65% to 90% occurring once. Enrollment of patients from Seattle took place during active infection, with longitudinal follow-up. V and J are TRBV19 and TRBJ2-6, with 12 nucleotides matching TRBD2. Source material: peripheral blood. This receptor was taken from a woman aged 60-75 years with COVID-19, enrolled during active disease. CDR3 amino acids: CASSPGLAGSGANVLTF. CDR3 nucleotides: TGTGCCAGTAGTCCTGGACTAGCGGGGTCTGGGGCCAACGTCCTGACTTTC.